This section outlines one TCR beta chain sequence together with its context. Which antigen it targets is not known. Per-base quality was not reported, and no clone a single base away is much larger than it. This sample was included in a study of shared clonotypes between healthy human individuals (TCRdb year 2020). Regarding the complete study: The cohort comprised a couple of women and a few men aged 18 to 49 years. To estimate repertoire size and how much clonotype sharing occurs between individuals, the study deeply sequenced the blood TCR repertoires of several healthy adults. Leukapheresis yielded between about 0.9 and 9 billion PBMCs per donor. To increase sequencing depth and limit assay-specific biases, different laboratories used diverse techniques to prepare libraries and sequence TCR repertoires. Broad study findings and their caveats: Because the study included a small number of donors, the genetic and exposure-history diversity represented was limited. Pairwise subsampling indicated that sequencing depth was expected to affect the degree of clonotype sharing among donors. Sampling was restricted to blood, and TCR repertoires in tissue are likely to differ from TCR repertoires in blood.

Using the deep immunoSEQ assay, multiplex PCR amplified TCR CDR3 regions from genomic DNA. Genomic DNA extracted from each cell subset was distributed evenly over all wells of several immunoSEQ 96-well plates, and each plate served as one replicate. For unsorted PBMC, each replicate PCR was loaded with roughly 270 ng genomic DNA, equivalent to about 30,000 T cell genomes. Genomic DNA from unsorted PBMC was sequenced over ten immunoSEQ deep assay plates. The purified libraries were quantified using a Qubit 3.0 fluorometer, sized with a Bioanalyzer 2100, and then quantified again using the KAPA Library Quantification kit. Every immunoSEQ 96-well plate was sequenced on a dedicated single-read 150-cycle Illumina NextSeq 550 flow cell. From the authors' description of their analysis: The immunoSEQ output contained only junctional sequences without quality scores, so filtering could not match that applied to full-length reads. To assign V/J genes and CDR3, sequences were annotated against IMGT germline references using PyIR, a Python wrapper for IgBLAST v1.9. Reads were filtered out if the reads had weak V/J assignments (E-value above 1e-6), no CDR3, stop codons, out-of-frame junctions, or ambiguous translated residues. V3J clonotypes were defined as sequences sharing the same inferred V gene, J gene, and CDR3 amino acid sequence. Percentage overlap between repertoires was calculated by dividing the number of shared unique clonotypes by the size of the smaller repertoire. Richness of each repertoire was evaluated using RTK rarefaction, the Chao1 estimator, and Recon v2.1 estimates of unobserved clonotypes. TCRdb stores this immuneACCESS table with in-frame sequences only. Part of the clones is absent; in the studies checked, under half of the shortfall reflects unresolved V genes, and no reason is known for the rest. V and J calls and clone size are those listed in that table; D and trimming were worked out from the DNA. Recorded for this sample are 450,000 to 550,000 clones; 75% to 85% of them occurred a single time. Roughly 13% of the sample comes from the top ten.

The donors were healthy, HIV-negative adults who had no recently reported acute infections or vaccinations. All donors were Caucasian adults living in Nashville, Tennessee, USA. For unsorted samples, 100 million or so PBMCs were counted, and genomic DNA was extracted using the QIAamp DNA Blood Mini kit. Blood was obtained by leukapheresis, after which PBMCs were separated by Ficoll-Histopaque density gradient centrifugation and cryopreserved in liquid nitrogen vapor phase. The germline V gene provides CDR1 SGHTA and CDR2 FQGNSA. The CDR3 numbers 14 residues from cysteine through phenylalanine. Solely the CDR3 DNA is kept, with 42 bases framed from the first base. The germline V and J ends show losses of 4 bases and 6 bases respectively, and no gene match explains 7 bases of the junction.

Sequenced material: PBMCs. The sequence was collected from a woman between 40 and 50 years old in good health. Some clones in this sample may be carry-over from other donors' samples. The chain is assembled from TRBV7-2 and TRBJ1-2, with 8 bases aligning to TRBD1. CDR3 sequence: CASSSRGRGHGYTF. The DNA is TGTGCCAGCAGCTCCAGGGGGCGCGGCCATGGCTACACCTTC. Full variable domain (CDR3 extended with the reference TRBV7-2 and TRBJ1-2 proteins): GAGVSQSPSNKVTEKGKDVELRCDPISGHTALYWYRQSLGQGLEFLIYFQGNSAPDKSGLPSDRFSAERTGGSVSTLTIQRTQQEDSAVYLCASSSRGRGHGYTFGSGTRLTVV.